A single sample gave rise to the 9 T cell receptor beta chains below, sequenced in a study of neurological immune-mediated disorders. TCRdb processed the 5' RACE reads anew with MiXCR; each CDR3 protein has one entry. The sample consists of tens of thousands of distinct CDR3 sequences, roughly a tenth of them appearing once. Sequencing was done on a sample of PBMCs. Every receptor here comes from a woman aged 55-69 years with HTLV-1-associated myelopathy (HAM/TSP).

This clonotype was seen ten or more times. The chain recombines TRBV12-3 or TRBV12-4 with TRBJ1-2, with D possibly being TRBD1 (6 bases). The CDR3 consists of 16 residues. V dropped 4 bases and J dropped 4 bases, with 19 bases sitting between them. The CDR3 loop is CASSSDDRQSGYGYTF. In DNA form, the CDR3 reads TGTGCCAGCAGTTCCGACGACAGGCAGTCCGGCTATGGCTACACCTTC.

The chain recombines TRBV29-1 with TRBJ2-3, with D perhaps matching TRBD2 (6 bases). With 6 bases removed from V and 1 base from J, the gap between germline ends came to 14 bases. This CDR3 is built from 14 residues. CDR1 is SQVTM, CDR2 ANQGSEA, per germline. CDR3 nucleotides: TGCAGCGTAGTGTCTAGCGACGGCACAGATACGCAGTATTTT. Translated: CSVVSSDGTDTQYF.

The chain employs TRBV5-1 and TRBJ2-1, with no clear D. The CDR3 runs to 14 residues. Germline V lookup: CDR1 SGHRS, CDR2 YFSETQ. The CDR3 sequence: CESSLVGITSEQFF. The CDR3 region has the DNA TGCGAAAGCAGCTTGGTAGGCATTACGAGTGAGCAGTTCTTC.

This clonotype was detected ten times or more. This chain's CDR3 is CSATGQGWGYEQYF. Written as DNA, the CDR3 is TGCAGTGCCACCGGACAGGGATGGGGCTACGAGCAGTACTTC. V usage is TRBV20-1 and J usage is TRBJ2-7, with TRBD1 identical over 8 bases. Losses at the gene ends were 6 bases for V and 3 bases for J; bases not matched to a gene: 10. Germline CDR1 is DFQATT and CDR2 is SNEGSKA (reference sequence). The CDR3 covers 14 residues.

The table lists this clonotype with many counts. The chain couples TRBV7-6 to TRBJ2-3, with no clear D. This CDR3 is 14 amino acids long. Deletions cut 5 bases from V and 2 bases from J, with 11 bases between. Germline CDR1 is SGHVS and CDR2 is FNYEAQ. CDR3 DNA sequence: TGTGCCAGCAGCGCCGCCGTAAACACAGATACGCAGTATTTT. It codes for CASSAAVNTDTQYF.

This clonotype showed up many times. The gene calls are TRBV29-1 and TRBJ2-3, with D hard to call. V lost 1 base and J lost 3, with 14 bases in between. Germline V gene sequence: CDR1 SQVTM, CDR2 ANQGSEA. The CDR3 spans 15 residues. The DNA for the CDR3 is TGCAGCGTTGAAGCCGCCCTCGGTCAGACAGATACGCAGTATTTT. Encoded protein: CSVEAALGQTDTQYF.

This clonotype has at least ten counts. This rearrangement joins TRBV5-1 to TRBJ2-5; D not certain. Trimming removed 5 bases at V and 4 bases at J, with 12 bases between. The CDR3 covers 13 residues. Germline loops: CDR1 SGHRS, CDR2 YFSETQ. CDR3 nucleotides: TGCGCCAGCAGAGATGTCGGTTCAGAGACCCAGTACTTC. Protein: CASRDVGSETQYF.

The rearrangement links TRBV10-3 to TRBJ2-1; 8 bases are shared with TRBD2. J gave up 9 bases and V 10 bases, and 20 bases lay outside the gene matches. This CDR3 is 16 amino acids long. Germline CDR1 ENHRY, CDR2 SYGVKD. Here the CDR3 DNA reads TGTGCCACAAACAATGTGGCGGCGGGGGGTTACCTTGAGCAGTTCTTC. Protein product: CATNNVAAGGYLEQFF.

There are many counts of this clonotype. The chain combines TRBV20-1 with TRBJ2-7; perhaps TRBD2 as D (6 bases). Germline V gene sequence: CDR1 DFQATT, CDR2 SNEGSKA (reference sequence). With 6 bases removed from V and 0 bases from J, the gap between germline ends came to 12 bases. The CDR3 spans 13 residues. The CDR3 loop is CSAFSGLSYEQYF. In DNA form, the CDR3 reads TGCAGTGCCTTTAGCGGCCTCTCCTACGAGCAGTACTTC.